This TCR beta chain originates from a study of CD49a tissue-resident CD8 T cells in human skin (dated by TCRdb to the late 2010s). Study-level background: The study looked at subsets of tissue-resident memory CD8+ T cells in human skin, with the subsets defined by expression of CD49a, CD69 and CD103.

Libraries came from the immunoSEQ multiplex PCR assay. Under the source paper's analysis protocol: Frequencies of TCR V beta family usage were compared among the sorted CD8+ T cell populations from blood, dermis and epidermis. Drawn from immuneACCESS, this table holds only the in-frame rearrangements with V and J called that TCRdb kept. Clones are partly lost; checked studies trace under half to an unresolved V gene and leave the rest unexplained. V, J and clone size are those of that table, while D and trimming were read from the DNA. Recorded for this sample are around 970 clones; around two thirds of them occurred a single time. The ten largest clones capture 40% to 50% of the sample. From cysteine to phenylalanine, the CDR3 is 17 amino acids long. Only the CDR3 region is kept as DNA, spanning 51 bases read in frame from base 1. Trimming removed 9 bases from V and 4 bases from J, leaving 24 bases between the germline ends. Looking up the germline V gene yields CDR1 SGHVS and CDR2 FQNEAQ.

This clone has a single count. Its antigen target is currently unknown. Base qualities are not recorded, but no much larger clone differs from it by a single base. In sorted CD8+ T cells obtained from the blood, dermis and epidermis of about 5 healthy donors, TCR beta CDR3 regions were analysed. All TCR-sequenced donors were healthy individuals, and each provided both blood and skin samples. Sorting was used to isolate CD8+ T cell populations ahead of TCR beta sequencing. The chain was built from TRBV7-8 and TRBJ2-2; the best D guess is TRBD2, with 5 bases matching. Input material: CLA- CD8+ effector memory T cells sorted from blood. This clonotype was sampled from a human donor in good health. DNA sequence: TGTGCCAGTCGGGTGGGCCCTGGACTTTACCTCACCGGGGAGCTGTTTTTT. The resulting protein is CASRVGPGLYLTGELFF.